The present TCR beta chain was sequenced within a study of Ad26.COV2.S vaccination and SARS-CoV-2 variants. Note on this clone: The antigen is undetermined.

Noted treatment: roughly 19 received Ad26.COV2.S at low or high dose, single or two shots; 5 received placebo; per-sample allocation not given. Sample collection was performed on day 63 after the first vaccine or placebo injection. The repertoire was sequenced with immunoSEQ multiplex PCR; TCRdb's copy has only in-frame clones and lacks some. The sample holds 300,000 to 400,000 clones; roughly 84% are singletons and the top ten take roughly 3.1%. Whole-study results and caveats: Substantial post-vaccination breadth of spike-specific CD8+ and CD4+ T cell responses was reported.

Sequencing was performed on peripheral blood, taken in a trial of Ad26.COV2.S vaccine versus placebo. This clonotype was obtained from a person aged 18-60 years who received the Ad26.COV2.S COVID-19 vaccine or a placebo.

The CDR3 DNA reads TGTGCCATCAGTGAGTCGCAGAGGGCTTACTCTGGAAACACCATATATTTT. Translating it yields CAISESQRAYSGNTIYF. The V call is TRBV10-3, the J call TRBJ1-3; D is ambiguous. Germline loops: CDR1 ENHRY, CDR2 SYGVKD. CDR3 size: 17 residues. The V and J ends lost 0 bases and 0 bases respectively, with 12 bases between them.